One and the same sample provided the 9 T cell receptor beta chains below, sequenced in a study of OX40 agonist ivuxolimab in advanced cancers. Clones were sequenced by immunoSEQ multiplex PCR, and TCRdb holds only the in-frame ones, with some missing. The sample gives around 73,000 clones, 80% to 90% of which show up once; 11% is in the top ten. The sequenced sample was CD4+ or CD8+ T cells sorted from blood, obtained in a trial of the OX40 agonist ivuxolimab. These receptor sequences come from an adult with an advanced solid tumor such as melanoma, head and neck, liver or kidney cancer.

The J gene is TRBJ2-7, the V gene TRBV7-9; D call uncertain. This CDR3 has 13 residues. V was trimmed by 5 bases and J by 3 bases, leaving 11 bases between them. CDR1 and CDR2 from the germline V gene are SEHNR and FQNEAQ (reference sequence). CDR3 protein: CASSPRTDYEQYF. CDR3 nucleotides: TGTGCCAGCAGCCCTCGGACGGACTACGAGCAGTACTTC. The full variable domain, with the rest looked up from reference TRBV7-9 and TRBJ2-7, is DTGVSQNPRHKITKRGQNVTFRCDPISEHNRLYWYRQTLGQGPEFLTYFQNEAQLEKSRLLSDRFSAERPKGSFSTLEIQRTEQGDSAMYLCASSPRTDYEQYFGPGTRLTVT.

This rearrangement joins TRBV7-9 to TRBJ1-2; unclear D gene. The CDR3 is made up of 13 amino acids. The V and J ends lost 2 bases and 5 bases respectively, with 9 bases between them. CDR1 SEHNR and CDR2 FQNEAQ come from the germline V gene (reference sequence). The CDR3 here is CASSLLVTYGYTF. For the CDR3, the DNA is TGTGCCAGCAGCTTATTAGTTACTTATGGCTACACCTTC.

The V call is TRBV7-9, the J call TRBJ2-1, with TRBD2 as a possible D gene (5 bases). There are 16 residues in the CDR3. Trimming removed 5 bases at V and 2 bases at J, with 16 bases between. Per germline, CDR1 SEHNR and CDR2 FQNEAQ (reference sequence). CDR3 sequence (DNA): TGTGCCAGCAGCCGACTGGACTCCCCCGCCTACAATGAGCAGTTCTTC. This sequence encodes CASSRLDSPAYNEQFF.

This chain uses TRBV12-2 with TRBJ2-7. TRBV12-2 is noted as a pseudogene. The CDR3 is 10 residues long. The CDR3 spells CASRPDTRGF. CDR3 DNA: TGTGCAAGTCGACCAGACACGAGGGGCTTC.

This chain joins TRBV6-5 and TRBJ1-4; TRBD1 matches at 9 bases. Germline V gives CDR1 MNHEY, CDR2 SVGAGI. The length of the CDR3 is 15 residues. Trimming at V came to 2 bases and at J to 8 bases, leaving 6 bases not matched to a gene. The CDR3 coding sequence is TGTGCCAGCAGTTACGTCCGGGACAGGGAAGAAAAACTGTTTTTT. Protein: CASSYVRDREEKLFF.

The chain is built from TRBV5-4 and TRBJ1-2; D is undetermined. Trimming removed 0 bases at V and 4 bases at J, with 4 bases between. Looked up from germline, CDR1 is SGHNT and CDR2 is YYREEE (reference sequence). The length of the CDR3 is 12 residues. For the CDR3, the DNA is TGTGCCAGCAGCTTGGTCCCCTATGGCTACACCTTC. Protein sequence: CASSLVPYGYTF.

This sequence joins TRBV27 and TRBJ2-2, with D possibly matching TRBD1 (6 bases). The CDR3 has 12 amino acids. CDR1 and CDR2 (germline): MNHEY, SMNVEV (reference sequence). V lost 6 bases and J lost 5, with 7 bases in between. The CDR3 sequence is CASSQGTGELFF. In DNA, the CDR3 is TGTGCCAGCAGCCAGGGGACCGGGGAGCTGTTTTTT.

The CDR3 DNA sequence: TGTGCCTGGAGTTTTGACTGGGAAAGCTCCTACGAGCAGTACTTC. Residues: CAWSFDWESSYEQYF. This rearrangement joins TRBV30 to TRBJ2-7; D is uncertain. Trimming removed 2 bases from V and 0 bases from J, with 14 bases in between. Germline CDR1 is GTSNPN and CDR2 is SVGIG (reference sequence). CDR3 size: 15 residues.

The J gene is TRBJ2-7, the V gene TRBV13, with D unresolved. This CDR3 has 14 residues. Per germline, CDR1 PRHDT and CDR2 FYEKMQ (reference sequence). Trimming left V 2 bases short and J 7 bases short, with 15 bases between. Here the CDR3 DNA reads TGTGCCAGCAGCTTAATCATCAACCCCGGGGAGCAGTACTTC. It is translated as CASSLIINPGEQYF.